Following are 4 T cell receptor beta chains from one sample sequenced in a study of molecular identifiers for immune sequencing clone quantification. TCRdb redid the calling of the PCR reads with MiXCR, one entry per CDR3 protein. The table includes approximately 630,000 distinct CDR3 sequences, roughly 23% detected once. Input material: naive CD8+ T cells from blood, with Jurkat cell RNA spiked in. Noted subset: FACS-sorted CD8+CD4-CCR7+CD45RA+ naive T cells. Receptors were obtained from a human donor in good health. Some libraries in this study had Jurkat cell RNA spiked in.

A word on this clonotype: The junction departs from the called germline gene at one end, perhaps through a read error. The chain links TRBV24-1 to TRBJ2-2; either TRBD1 or TRBD2 may fit D (5 bases each). The CDR3 consists of 15 residues. Germline V gene lookup returns CDR1 KGHDR and CDR2 SFDVKD. CDR3 loop: CATSGSGTYTGELFF. In DNA form, the CDR3 reads TGTGCCACCAGTGGTTCCGGGACGTACACTGGGGAGCTGTTTTTT.

The chain is built from TRBV27 and TRBJ2-1; 8 nucleotides align to TRBD1. The V segment lost 7 bases and the J segment 3 bases; nucleotides outside the gene matches: 17. This CDR3 has 18 residues. Per germline, CDR1 MNHEY and CDR2 SMNVEV (reference sequence). CDR3 nucleotide sequence: TGTGCCAGCACCCTTGTCGGAATCAGGGGGCGAGGCTACAATGAGCAGTTCTTC. Amino acid sequence: CASTLVGIRGRGYNEQFF.

Details on this clonotype: One base away lies a much larger clone, so this may be a sequencing read error. The chain uses TRBV4-3 and TRBJ2-7; D is perhaps TRBD1 (6 bases). This CDR3 is built from 16 residues. Germline loops: CDR1 LGHNA, CDR2 YSLEER. The V gene lost 0 bases and the J gene lost 2 bases, with 14 bases spanning the gap. This chain's CDR3 is CASSQDLGQRPYEQYF. The CDR3, as DNA: TGCGCCAGCAGCCAAGATCTTGGACAGCGACCCTACGAGCAGTACTTC.

This sequence joins TRBV7-9 and TRBJ2-3; TRBD1 aligns across 7 bases. The germline CDR1 and CDR2 sequences are SEHNR and FQNEAQ (reference sequence). The CDR3 covers 16 residues. V lost 1 base and J lost 3; bases outside the gene matches: 7. Here the CDR3 reads CASSLGRTGLTDTQYF. For the CDR3, the DNA is TGTGCCAGCAGCTTAGGAAGGACAGGATTAACAGATACGCAGTATTTT.